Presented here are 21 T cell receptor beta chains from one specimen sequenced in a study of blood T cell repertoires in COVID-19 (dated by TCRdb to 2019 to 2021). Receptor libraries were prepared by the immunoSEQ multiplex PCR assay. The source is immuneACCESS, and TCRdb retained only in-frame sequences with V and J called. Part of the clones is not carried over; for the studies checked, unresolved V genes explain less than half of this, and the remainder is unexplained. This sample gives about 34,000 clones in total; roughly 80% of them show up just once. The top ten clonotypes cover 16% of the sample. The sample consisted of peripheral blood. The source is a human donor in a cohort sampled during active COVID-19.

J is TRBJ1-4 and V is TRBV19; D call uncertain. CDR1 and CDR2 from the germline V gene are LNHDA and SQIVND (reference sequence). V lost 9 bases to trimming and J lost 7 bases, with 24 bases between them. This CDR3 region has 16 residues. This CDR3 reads CARFQAGMWVCEKLFF. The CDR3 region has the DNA TGTGCCAGATTTCAAGCGGGGATGTGGGTTTGTGAAAAACTGTTTTTT.

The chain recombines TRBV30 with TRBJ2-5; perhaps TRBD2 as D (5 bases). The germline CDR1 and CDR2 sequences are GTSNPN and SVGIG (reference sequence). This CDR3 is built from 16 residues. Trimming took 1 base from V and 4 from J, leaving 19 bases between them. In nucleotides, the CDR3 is TGTGCCTGGAGTGGGGTTGGAGGAGGCAAGATAGAGACCCAGTACTTC. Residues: CAWSGVGGGKIETQYF.

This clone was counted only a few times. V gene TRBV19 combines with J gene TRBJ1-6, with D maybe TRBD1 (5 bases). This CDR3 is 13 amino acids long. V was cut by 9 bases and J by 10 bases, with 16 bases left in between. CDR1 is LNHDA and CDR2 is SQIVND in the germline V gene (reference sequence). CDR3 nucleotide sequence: TGTGCCAGCGGCCTTCCAGGGTCCTCACCCCTCCACTTT. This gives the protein CASGLPGSSPLHF.

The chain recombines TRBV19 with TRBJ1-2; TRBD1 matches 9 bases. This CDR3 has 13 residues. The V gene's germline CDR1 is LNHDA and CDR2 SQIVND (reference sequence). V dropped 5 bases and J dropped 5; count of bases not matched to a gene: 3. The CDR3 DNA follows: TGTGCCAGTAGTCTTGGGACAGGGTATGGCTACACCTTC. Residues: CASSLGTGYGYTF.

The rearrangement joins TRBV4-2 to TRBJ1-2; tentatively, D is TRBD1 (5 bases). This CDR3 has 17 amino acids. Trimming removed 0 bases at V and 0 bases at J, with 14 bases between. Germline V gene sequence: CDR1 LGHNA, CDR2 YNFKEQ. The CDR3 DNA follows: TGTGCCAGCAGCCAAGAACGGGGGTTAGTGCCTAACTATGGCTACACCTTC. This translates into CASSQERGLVPNYGYTF.

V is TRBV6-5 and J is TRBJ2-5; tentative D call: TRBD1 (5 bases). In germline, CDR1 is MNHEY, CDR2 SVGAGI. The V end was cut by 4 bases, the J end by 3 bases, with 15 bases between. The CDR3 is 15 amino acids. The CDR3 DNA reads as TGTGCCAGCAGTTCTAACAGAAGGGGCAAAGAGACCCAGTACTTC. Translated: CASSSNRRGKETQYF.

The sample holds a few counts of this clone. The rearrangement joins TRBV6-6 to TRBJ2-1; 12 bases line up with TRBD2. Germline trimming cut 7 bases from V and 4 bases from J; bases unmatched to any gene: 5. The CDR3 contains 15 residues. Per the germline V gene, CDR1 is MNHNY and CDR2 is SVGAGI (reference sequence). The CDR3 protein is CASNYGLAGYNEQFF. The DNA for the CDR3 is TGTGCCAGCAACTACGGACTAGCGGGGTACAATGAGCAGTTCTTC.

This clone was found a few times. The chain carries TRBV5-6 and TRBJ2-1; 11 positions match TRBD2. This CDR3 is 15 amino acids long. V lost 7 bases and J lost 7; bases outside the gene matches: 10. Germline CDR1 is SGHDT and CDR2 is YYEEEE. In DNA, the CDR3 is TGTGCCAGCTTAATAGCGGGAGGGTTCGGTAATGAGCAGTTCTTC. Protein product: CASLIAGGFGNEQFF.

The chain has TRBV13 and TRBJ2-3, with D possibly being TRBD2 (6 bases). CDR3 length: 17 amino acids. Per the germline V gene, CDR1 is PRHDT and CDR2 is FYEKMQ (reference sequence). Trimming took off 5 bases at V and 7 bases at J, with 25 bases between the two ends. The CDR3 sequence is CASSLRWGVLPMNTQYF. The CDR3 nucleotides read TGTGCCAGCAGCCTGAGATGGGGGGTGCTCCCGATGAATACGCAGTATTTT.

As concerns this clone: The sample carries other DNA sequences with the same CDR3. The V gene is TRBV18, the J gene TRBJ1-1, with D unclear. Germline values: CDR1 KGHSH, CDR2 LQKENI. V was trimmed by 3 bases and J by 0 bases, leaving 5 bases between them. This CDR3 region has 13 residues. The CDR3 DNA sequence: TGTGCCAGCTCACCGAGCATGAACACTGAAGCTTTCTTT. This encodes CASSPSMNTEAFF. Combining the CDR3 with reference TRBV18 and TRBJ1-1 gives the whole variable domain NAGVMQNPRHLVRRRGQEARLRCSPMKGHSHVYWYRQLPEEGLKFMVYLQKENIIDESGMPKERFSAEFPKEGPSILRIQQVVRGDSAAYFCASSPSMNTEAFFGQGTRLTVV.

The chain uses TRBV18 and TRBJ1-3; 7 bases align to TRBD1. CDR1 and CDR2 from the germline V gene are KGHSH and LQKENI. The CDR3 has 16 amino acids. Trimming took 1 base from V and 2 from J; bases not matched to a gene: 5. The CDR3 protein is CASSPLIDRAGNTIYF. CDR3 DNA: TGTGCCAGCTCACCACTAATCGACAGGGCTGGAAACACCATATATTTT.

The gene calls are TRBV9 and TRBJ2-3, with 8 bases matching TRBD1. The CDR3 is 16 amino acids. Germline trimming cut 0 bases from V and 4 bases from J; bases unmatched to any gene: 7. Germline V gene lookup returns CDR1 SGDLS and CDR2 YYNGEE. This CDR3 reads CASSVEAGGGSDTQYF. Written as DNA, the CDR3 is TGTGCCAGCAGCGTAGAGGCAGGGGGCGGCTCAGATACGCAGTATTTT. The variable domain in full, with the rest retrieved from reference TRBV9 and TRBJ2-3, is DSGVTQTPKHLITATGQRVTLRCSPRSGDLSVYWYQQSLDQGLQFLIQYYNGEERAKGNILERFSAQQFPDLHSELNLSSLELGDSALYFCASSVEAGGGSDTQYFGPGTRLTVL.

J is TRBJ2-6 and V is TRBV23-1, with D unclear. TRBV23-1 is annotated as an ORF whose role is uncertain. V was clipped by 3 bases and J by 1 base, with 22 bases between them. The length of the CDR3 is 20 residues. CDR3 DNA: TGCGCCAGCAGTCAGGGTACAGAGCCGAATTTGGATTCTGGGGCCAACGTCCTGACTTTC. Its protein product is CASSQGTEPNLDSGANVLTF.

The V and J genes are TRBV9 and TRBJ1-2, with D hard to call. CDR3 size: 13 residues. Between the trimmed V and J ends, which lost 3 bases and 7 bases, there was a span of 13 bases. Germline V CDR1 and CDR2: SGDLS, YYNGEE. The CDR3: CASSAWRAGGYTF. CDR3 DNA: TGTGCCAGCAGCGCCTGGAGGGCGGGTGGCTACACCTTC. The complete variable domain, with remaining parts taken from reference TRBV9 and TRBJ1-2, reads DSGVTQTPKHLITATGQRVTLRCSPRSGDLSVYWYQQSLDQGLQFLIQYYNGEERAKGNILERFSAQQFPDLHSELNLSSLELGDSALYFCASSAWRAGGYTFGSGTRLTVV.

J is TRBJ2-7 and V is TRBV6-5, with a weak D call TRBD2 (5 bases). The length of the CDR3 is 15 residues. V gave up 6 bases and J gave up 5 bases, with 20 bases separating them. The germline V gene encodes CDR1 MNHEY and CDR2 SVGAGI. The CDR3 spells CASRKTADPLDEQYF. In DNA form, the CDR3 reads TGTGCCAGCAGAAAAACAGCGGACCCCCTCGACGAGCAGTACTTC.

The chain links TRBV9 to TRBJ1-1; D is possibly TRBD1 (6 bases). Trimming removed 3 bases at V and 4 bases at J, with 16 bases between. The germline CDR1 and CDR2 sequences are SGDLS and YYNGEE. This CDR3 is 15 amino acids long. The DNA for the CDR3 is TGTGCCAGCAGCGCCACAGGGTTATATAGCACTGAAGCTTTCTTT. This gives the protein CASSATGLYSTEAFF.

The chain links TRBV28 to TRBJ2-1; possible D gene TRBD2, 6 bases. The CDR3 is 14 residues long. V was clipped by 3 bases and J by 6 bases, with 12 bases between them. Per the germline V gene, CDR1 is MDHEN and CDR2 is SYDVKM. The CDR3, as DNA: TGTGCCAGCAGTTTGGGATTGGGGGGCAATGAGCAGTTCTTC. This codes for CASSLGLGGNEQFF.

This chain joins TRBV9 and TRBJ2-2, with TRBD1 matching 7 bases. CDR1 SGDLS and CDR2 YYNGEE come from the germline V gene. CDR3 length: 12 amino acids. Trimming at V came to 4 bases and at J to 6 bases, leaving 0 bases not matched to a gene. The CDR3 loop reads CASSQGAGELFF. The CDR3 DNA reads TGTGCCAGCAGCCAGGGGGCCGGGGAGCTGTTTTTT. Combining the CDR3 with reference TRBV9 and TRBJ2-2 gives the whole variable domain DSGVTQTPKHLITATGQRVTLRCSPRSGDLSVYWYQQSLDQGLQFLIQYYNGEERAKGNILERFSAQQFPDLHSELNLSSLELGDSALYFCASSQGAGELFFGEGSRLTVL.

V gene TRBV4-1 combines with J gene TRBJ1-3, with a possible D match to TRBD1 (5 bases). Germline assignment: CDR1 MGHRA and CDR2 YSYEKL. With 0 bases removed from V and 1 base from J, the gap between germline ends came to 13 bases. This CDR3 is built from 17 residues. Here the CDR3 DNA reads TGCGCCAGCAGCCAAGACGCAGGGATGGGATCTGGAAACACCATATATTTT. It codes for CASSQDAGMGSGNTIYF.

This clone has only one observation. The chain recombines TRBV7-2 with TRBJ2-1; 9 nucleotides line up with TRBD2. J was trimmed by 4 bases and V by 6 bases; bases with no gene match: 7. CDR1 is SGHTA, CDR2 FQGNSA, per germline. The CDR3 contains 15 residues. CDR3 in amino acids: CASRSGTSRYNEQFF. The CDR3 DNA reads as TGTGCCAGCAGATCCGGGACTAGCAGGTACAATGAGCAGTTCTTC.

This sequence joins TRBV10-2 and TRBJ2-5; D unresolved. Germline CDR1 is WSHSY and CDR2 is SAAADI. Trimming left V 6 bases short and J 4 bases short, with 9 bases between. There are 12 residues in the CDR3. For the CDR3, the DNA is TGCGCCAGCAGCCGCAACAGAGAGACCCAGTACTTC. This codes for CASSRNRETQYF.